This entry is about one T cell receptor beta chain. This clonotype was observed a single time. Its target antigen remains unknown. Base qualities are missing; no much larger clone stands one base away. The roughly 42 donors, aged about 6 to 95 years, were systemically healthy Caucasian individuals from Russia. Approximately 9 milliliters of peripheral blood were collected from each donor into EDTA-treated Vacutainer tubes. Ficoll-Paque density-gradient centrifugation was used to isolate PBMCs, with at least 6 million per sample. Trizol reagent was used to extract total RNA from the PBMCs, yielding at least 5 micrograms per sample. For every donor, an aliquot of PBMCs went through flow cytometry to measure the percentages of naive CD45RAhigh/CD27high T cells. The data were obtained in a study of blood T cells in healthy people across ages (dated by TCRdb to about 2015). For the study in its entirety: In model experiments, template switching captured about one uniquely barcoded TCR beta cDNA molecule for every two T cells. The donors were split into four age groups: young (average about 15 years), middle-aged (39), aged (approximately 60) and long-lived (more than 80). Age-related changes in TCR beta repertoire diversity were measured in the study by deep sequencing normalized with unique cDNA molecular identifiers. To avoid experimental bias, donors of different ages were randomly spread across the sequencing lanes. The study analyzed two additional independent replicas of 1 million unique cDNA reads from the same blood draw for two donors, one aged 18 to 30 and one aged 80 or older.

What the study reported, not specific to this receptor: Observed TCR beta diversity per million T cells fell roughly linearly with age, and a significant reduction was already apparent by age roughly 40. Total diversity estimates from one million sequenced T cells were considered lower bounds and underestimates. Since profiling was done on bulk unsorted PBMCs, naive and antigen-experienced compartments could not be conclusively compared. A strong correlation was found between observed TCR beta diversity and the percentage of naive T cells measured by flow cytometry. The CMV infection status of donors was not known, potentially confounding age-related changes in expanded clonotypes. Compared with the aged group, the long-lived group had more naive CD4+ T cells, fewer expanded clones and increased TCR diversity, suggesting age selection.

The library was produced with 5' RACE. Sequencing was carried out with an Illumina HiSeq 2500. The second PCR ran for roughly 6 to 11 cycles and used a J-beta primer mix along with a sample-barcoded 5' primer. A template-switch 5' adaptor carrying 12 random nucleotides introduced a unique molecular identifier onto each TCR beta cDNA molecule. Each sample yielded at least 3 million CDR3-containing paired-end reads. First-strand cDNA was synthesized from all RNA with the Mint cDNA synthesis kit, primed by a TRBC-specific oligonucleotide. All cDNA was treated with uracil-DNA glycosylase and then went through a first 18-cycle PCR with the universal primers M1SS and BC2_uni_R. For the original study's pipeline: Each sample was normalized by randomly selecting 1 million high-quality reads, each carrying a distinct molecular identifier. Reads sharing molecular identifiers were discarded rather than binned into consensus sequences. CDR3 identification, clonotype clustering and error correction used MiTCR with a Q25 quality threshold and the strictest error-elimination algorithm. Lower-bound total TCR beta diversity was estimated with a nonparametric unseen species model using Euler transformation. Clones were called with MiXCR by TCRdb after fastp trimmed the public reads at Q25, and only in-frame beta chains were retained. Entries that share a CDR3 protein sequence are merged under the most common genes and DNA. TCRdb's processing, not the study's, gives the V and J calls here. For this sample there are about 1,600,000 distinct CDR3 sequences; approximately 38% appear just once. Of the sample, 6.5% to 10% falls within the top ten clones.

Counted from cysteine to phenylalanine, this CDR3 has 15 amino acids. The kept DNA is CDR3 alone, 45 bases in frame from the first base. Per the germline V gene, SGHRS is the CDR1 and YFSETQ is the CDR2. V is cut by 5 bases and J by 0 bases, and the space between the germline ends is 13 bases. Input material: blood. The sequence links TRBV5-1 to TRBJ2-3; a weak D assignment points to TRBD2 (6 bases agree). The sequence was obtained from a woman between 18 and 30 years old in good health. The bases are TGCGCCAGCAGGCTGGACGGGACTAGCACAGATACGCAGTATTTT. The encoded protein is CASRLDGTSTDTQYF.